What follows are 2 T cell receptor beta chains derived from one specimen sequenced in a study of sequential checkpoint blockade in melanoma. Sample treatment: randomized to nivolumab then ipilimumab (arm A) or the reverse (arm B). TCRdb keeps only in-frame clones here, not all; method: immunoSEQ multiplex PCR. Of 15,000 to 20,000 clones listed, 74% are singletons. The material sequenced was CD8+ T cells sorted from blood (inferred from file names), taken from a patient given nivolumab and ipilimumab in sequence. The receptors were sampled from a human donor with melanoma.

The chain employs TRBV4-1 and TRBJ2-2; tentatively, D is TRBD1 (5 bases). Germline lookup yields CDR1 MGHRA and CDR2 YSYEKL. V was shortened by 4 bases and J by 1 base, with 10 bases between the two germline ends. This CDR3 comprises 15 residues. CDR3: CASSRGPQNTGELFF. The CDR3 DNA reads TGCGCCAGCAGCCGGGGCCCTCAGAACACCGGGGAGCTGTTTTTT.

CDR3 protein: CASLGTGSPDTQYF. The DNA of the CDR3 is TGTGCCAGTCTCGGGACAGGGAGTCCAGATACGCAGTATTTT. The chain uses TRBV2 and TRBJ2-3, with 9 bases fitting TRBD1. V gave up 9 bases and J gave up 4 bases; unmatched junction bases: 8. The germline CDR1 and CDR2 sequences are SNHLY and FYNNEI. The CDR3 runs 14 residues.